A selection of T cell receptor beta chains follows, all from one sample in a study of beta chain features in type 1 diabetes. Here immunoSEQ multiplex PCR was the method, and the copy in TCRdb shows in-frame clones only, minus some. The sample contains around 250,000 clones, about 26% of which appear only once. Material for sequencing was central memory CD4+ T cells from blood. These receptors all come from a young man in good health. CDR3s include the opening cysteine and the closing phenylalanine or tryptophan. Each record gives: J gene, V gene, D gene, clone size, CDR3 DNA, CDR3 protein. The D gene is left open where the match is weak. A clone size is listed for some rows: how often the clone was seen (once, few, many), or a class if it is expanded.

TRBJ2-1 | TRBV7-2 | . | . | TGTGCCAGCAGCTTAGACCCCCCCTACAATGAGCAGTTCTTC | CASSLDPPYNEQFF
TRBJ2-7 | TRBV5-1 | . | . | TGCGCCAGCAGTCGAGGGACGACAGGAACCTACGAGCAGTACTTC | CASSRGTTGTYEQYF
TRBJ2-7 | TRBV2 | . | many | TGTGCCAGCAGTGATTTTCGTGAGCAGTACTTC | CASSDFREQYF
TRBJ2-3 | TRBV7-2 | TRBD2 | . | TGTGCCAGCAGCTTTAGCGGGACAGATACGCAGTATTTT | CASSFSGTDTQYF
TRBJ2-1 | TRBV27 | . | once | TGTGCCAGCAGAGGTGAACGGGCCTCCTACAATGAGCAGTTCTTC | CASRGERASYNEQFF
TRBJ1-1 | TRBV7-2 | . | . | TGTGCCAGCAGCTTAGGACGGCTCACTGAAGCTTTCTTT | CASSLGRLTEAFF
TRBJ2-2 | TRBV6-4 | TRBD2 | few | TGTGCCAGCCCCCCTGAGGCTAGCGGGAAGGACACCGGGGAGCTGTTTTTT | CASPPEASGKDTGELFF
TRBJ2-5 | TRBV29-1 | . | . | TGCAGCGTGGCGGCCCATAGGGGAGAGACCCAGTACTTC | CSVAAHRGETQYF
TRBJ2-7 | TRBV28 | . | few | TGTGCCAGCAGTGTCCGAAGGCTAAGCTCCTACGAGCAGTACTTC | CASSVRRLSSYEQYF
TRBJ1-1 | TRBV30 | . | few | TGTGGGGGGTTTTCCACCTTGAACACTGAAGCTTTCTTT | CGGFSTLNTEAFF
TRBJ1-1 | TRBV5-1 | . | many | TGCGCCAGCAGCCCATCGACACCTCTGAACACTGAAGCTTTCTTT | CASSPSTPLNTEAFF
TRBJ2-5 | TRBV28 | . | few | TGTGCCAGCAGCGCCGCAGGGGCCCCACAAGAGACCCAGTACTTC | CASSAAGAPQETQYF
TRBJ1-3 | TRBV30 | . | . | TGTGCCTGGAGTGTAAATAGATGGTCTTCTGGAAACACCATATATTTT | CAWSVNRWSSGNTIYF
TRBJ2-3 | TRBV19 | . | . | TGTGCCAGTAGACCTGACACAACTCCCACAGATACGCAGTATTTT | CASRPDTTPTDTQYF
TRBJ2-5 | TRBV7-9 | . | . | TGTGCCAGCAGCTCACCCGGGACGGTCGGAGAGACCCAGTACTTC | CASSSPGTVGETQYF
TRBJ2-1 | TRBV30 | . | few | TGTGCCTGGAGTTGGGGGGAGGCCGGGTACAATGAGCAGTTCTTC | CAWSWGEAGYNEQFF
TRBJ1-3 | TRBV29-1 | . | few | TGCAGCGTTGAGGAGCGTGGGTCTGGAAACACCATATATTTT | CSVEERGSGNTIYF
TRBJ1-1 | TRBV30 | . | few | TGTGCCTGGCTGGGACGGATGAACACTGAAGCTTTCTTT | CAWLGRMNTEAFF
TRBJ1-2 | TRBV7-2 | . | once | TGTGCCAGCAGCTCTACCCGTGACGAGGTTCCTCACACCTTC | CASSSTRDEVPHTF
TRBJ2-1 | TRBV5-1 | TRBD1 | . | TGCGCCAGCAGCTTGGGACAGGGTTGGGGCAATGAGCAGTTCTTC | CASSLGQGWGNEQFF